The 7 T cell receptor beta chains in this list originate from one sample, sequenced in a study of blood T cell repertoires in COVID-19. Here immunoSEQ multiplex PCR was the method, and the copy in TCRdb shows in-frame clones only, minus some. The profile shows hundreds of thousands of clones, 90% of them singletons. Material: PBMCs or T cells enriched from blood (not recorded which). These receptors all come from a man aged 55 to 70 who had recovered from COVID-19.

The rearrangement uses TRBV10-1 and TRBJ2-4; possible D gene TRBD2, 5 bases. CDR3 length: 11 amino acids. CDR1 WNHNN and CDR2 SYGVQD come from the germline V gene (reference sequence). With 2 bases removed from V and 15 bases from J, the gap between germline ends came to 11 bases. The CDR3 DNA follows: TGCGCCAGCAGTGAGGGACTTGAGCTGTACTTC. It specifies CASSEGLELYF.

The chain employs TRBV7-9 and TRBJ2-1; TRBD2 matches at 8 bases. The CDR3 loop spans 18 amino acids. V lost 7 bases to trimming and J lost 3 bases; unmatched junction nucleotides: 17. Germline V lookup: CDR1 SEHNR, CDR2 FQNEAQ (reference sequence). As DNA, the CDR3 is TGTGCCAGCATTCGACTGCCACCCGGGACTAGATTCTACAATGAGCAGTTCTTC. The encoded protein is CASIRLPPGTRFYNEQFF.

The rearrangement joins TRBV18 to TRBJ1-1; D uncertain. CDR3 length: 14 amino acids. V was pared by 2 bases and J by 4 bases, with 11 bases between. In germline, CDR1 is KGHSH, CDR2 LQKENI. Written as DNA, the CDR3 is TGTGCCAGCTCACCAAACTTGGAGACCACTGAAGCTTTCTTT. The encoded protein is CASSPNLETTEAFF.

The J gene is TRBJ2-7, the V gene TRBV6-2 or TRBV6-3; TRBD1 aligns across 8 bases. J was trimmed by 2 bases and V by 6 bases; bases with no gene match: 6. This CDR3 comprises 14 residues. CDR1 is MNHEY and CDR2 is SVGEGT in the germline V gene. The CDR3 DNA reads as TGTGCCAGCAGCCACGGACAGGGTGCCTACGAGCAGTACTTC. Encoded protein: CASSHGQGAYEQYF.

This clone was seen only once. Here the CDR3 DNA reads TGTGCCAGCAGTTTGCGGGAGAAAACTGAAGCTTTCTTT. It codes for CASSLREKTEAFF. The rearrangement links TRBV6-2 or TRBV6-3 to TRBJ1-1, with D hard to call. This CDR3 has 13 residues. From germline, CDR1 is MNHEY and CDR2 SVGEGT. V was pared by 4 bases and J by 5 bases, with 11 bases between.

The rearrangement joins TRBV7-8 to TRBJ1-1; 8 positions match TRBD1. V gave up 5 bases and J gave up 0 bases; unmatched junction bases: 5. The CDR3 spans 15 residues. Looked up from germline, CDR1 is SGHVS and CDR2 is FQNEAQ. The CDR3 region is CASSLQQGVNTEAFF. For the CDR3, the DNA is TGTGCCAGCAGCCTTCAACAGGGGGTGAACACTGAAGCTTTCTTT.

A remark on this clone: One end of the junction does not line up with germline, which may come from a read error. J is TRBJ2-2 and V is TRBV6-5; D ambiguous. Germline assignment: CDR1 MNHEY and CDR2 SVGAGI. The CDR3 totals 13 residues. The CDR3: CVSRDTNTGELFF. In DNA, the CDR3 is TGTGTCAGCAGAGACACAAACACCGGGGAGCTGTTTTTT.